Below are 4 T cell receptor beta chains sequenced from a single sample in a study of PD-L1 blockade in urothelial cancer. The time point: peripheral blood 6 weeks after treatment start. The table came from immunoSEQ multiplex PCR; TCRdb's copy has only in-frame clones and leaves some out. Among 15,000 to 20,000 clones listed, about 85% were seen once. The sample in question was PBMCs, obtained around atezolizumab (anti-PD-L1) treatment. These receptors came from a man aged 45-65 years with urothelial cancer.

The V call is TRBV15, the J call TRBJ1-2, with 10 bases lining up with TRBD1. Germline V CDR1 and CDR2: LNHNV, YYDKDF (reference sequence). CDR3 length equals 15 residues. Trimming took 7 bases from V and 8 from J; bases not matched to a gene: 13. Written as DNA, the CDR3 is TGTGCCACCAACGGGAGGGACAGGGGAGTCGGGGGCTACACCTTC. This translates into CATNGRDRGVGGYTF.

The chain uses TRBV2 and TRBJ2-3; possible D gene TRBD2, 5 bases. There are 13 residues in the CDR3. V gave up 4 bases and J gave up 6 bases, with 11 bases separating them. Germline CDR1 reads SNHLY; CDR2 reads FYNNEI. In DNA form, the CDR3 reads TGTGCCAGCAGTGCGGGGAGCAGGGATACGCAGTATTTT. Translating it yields CASSAGSRDTQYF. Full variable domain (rest looked up from reference TRBV2 and TRBJ2-3): EPEVTQTPSHQVTQMGQEVILRCVPISNHLYFYWYRQILGQKVEFLVSFYNNEISEKSEIFDDQFSVERPDGSNFTLKIRSTKLEDSAMYFCASSAGSRDTQYFGPGTRLTVL.

This chain links TRBV11-2 with TRBJ2-3, with 11 bases identical to TRBD2. The CDR3 has 18 amino acids. CDR1 is SGHAT and CDR2 is FQNNGV in the germline V gene. J lost 0 bases, V lost 1 base, and 6 bases had no gene match. CDR3 DNA sequence: TGTGCCAGCAGCTTAGGGGCGCTAGCGGGGGGAAGCACAGATACGCAGTATTTT. Protein: CASSLGALAGGSTDTQYF.

V gene TRBV6-5 combines with J gene TRBJ1-4; D may be TRBD1 (5 bases). From germline, CDR1 is MNHEY and CDR2 SVGAGI. The CDR3 totals 11 residues. The germline V and J ends were trimmed by 10 bases and 7 bases, with 10 bases remaining between them. CDR3 residues: CATLGGEKLFF. CDR3 in DNA: TGTGCCACCCTGGGGGGTGAAAAACTGTTTTTT.